This TCR beta chain derives from a study of T cells in Graves' hyperthyroidism and ophthalmopathy. CDR3 length: 14 amino acids. Germline-derived CDR1 and CDR2 are SNHLY and FYNNEI. V gave up 5 bases and J gave up 8 bases; unmatched junction bases: 4. Ten or more counts support this clonotype. Lactation, pregnancy, other autoimmune disease or uncontrolled infection led to exclusion of patients. Fresh peripheral blood, 9.5 to 10 ml of it, supplied the PBMCs. Amplification yielded TCR beta CDR3 regions, with RNA transcripts as the source. Using the HTBI primer set, a first-round RT-PCR was run on the TCR CDR3. Using its own MiXCR run on the multiplex PCR reads, TCRdb lists one record per CDR3 protein. The table shows 370,000 or so distinct CDR3 sequences, with less than 15% occurring only once.

The TCR was taken from a man in his thirties or forties with Graves' hyperthyroidism that later progressed to Graves' ophthalmopathy. The rearrangement uses TRBV2 and TRBJ1-4; 11 bases are a match to TRBD1. Sequencing was performed on blood. In DNA, the CDR3 is TGTGCCAGCAGTAGGACAGGGGGCGGAGAAAAACTGTTTTTT. It codes for CASSRTGGGEKLFF. Full variable domain (missing parts from reference TRBV2 and TRBJ1-4): EPEVTQTPSHQVTQMGQEVILRCVPISNHLYFYWYRQILGQKVEFLVSFYNNEISEKSEIFDDQFSVERPDGSNFTLKIRSTKLEDSAMYFCASSRTGGGEKLFFGSGTQLSVL.